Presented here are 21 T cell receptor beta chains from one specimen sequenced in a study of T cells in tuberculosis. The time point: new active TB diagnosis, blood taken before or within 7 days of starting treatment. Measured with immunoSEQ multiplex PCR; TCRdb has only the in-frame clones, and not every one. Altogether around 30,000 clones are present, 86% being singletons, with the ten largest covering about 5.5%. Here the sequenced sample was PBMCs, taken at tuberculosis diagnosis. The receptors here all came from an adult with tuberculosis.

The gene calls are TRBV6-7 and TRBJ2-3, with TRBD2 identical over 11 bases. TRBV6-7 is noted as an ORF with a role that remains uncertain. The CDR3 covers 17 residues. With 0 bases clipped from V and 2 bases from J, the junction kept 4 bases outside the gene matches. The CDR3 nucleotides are TGTGCCAGCAGTTACTCTGCGGGACTAGCGGTCACAGATACGCAGTATTTT. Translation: CASSYSAGLAVTDTQYF.

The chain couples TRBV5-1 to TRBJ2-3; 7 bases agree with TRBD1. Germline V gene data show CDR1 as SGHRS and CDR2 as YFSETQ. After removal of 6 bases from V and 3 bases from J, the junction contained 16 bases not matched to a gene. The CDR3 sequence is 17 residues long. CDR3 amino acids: CASTFQYRGWETDTQYF. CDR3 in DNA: TGCGCCAGCACTTTCCAATACAGGGGCTGGGAGACAGATACGCAGTATTTT.

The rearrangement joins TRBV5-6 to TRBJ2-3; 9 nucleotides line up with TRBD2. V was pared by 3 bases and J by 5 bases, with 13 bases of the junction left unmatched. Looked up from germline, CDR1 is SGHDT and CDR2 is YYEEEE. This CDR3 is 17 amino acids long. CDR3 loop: CASSYRWVAGEQDTQYF. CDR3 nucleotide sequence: TGTGCCAGCAGCTATCGTTGGGTAGCGGGAGAGCAAGATACGCAGTATTTT.

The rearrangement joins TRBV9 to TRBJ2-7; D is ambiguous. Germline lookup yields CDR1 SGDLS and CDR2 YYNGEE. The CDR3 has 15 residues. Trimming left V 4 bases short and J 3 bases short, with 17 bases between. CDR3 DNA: TGTGCCAGCAGCCCAGACGCTGCGGTGGGCTACGAGCAGTACTTC. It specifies CASSPDAAVGYEQYF.

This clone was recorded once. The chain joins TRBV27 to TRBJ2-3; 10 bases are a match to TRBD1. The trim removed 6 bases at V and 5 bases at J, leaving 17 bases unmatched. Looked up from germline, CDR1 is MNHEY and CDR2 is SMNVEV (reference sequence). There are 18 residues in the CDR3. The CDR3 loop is CASRTSIPGQGLVDTQYF. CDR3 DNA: TGTGCCAGCAGGACCTCGATTCCGGGACAGGGGTTAGTAGATACGCAGTATTTT.

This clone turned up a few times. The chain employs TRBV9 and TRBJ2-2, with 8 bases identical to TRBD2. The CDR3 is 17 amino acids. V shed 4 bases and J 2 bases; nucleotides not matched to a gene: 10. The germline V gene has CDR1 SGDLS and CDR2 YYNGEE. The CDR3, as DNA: TGTGCCAGCAGCCCCCGGGGGGGGCTTTTCAACACCGGGGAGCTGTTTTTT. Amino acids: CASSPRGGLFNTGELFF.

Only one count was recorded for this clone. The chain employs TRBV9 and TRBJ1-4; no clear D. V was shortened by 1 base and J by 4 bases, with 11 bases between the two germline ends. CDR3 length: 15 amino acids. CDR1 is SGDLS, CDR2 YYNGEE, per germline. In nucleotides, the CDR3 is TGTGCCAGCAGCGTATCGGCGACTGGTAATGAAAAACTGTTTTTT. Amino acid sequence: CASSVSATGNEKLFF. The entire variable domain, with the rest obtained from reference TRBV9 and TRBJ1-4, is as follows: DSGVTQTPKHLITATGQRVTLRCSPRSGDLSVYWYQQSLDQGLQFLIQYYNGEERAKGNILERFSAQQFPDLHSELNLSSLELGDSALYFCASSVSATGNEKLFFGSGTQLSVL.

As DNA, the CDR3 is TGCAGCGTTGCAGGGGTGGGGGTGAATGATGAGGCTTTCTTT. Translated: CSVAGVGVNDEAFF. The V call is TRBV29-1, the J call TRBJ1-1, with a tentative D call TRBD1 (6 bases). V gave up 4 bases and J gave up 11 bases, with 23 bases separating them. The CDR3 is 14 amino acids. CDR1 and CDR2 from the germline V gene are SQVTM and ANQGSEA.

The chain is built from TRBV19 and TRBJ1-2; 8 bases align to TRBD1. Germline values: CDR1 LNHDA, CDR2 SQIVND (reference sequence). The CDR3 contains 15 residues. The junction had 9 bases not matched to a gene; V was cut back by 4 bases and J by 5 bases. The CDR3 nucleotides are TGTGCCAGTAGTACCTCCGGGACAGGAAGGTATGGCTACACCTTC. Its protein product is CASSTSGTGRYGYTF.

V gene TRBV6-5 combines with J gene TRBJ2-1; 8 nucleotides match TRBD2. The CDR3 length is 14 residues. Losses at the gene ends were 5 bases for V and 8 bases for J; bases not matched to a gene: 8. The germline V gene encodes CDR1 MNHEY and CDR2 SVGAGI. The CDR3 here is CASSRAGVEYEQFF. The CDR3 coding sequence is TGTGCCAGCAGTCGAGCGGGAGTGGAGTATGAGCAGTTCTTC.

CDR3 coding DNA: TGTGCCAGCAGGATCCTCGGGACTAGCGGGCCCAATGAGCAGTTCTTC. Amino acid sequence: CASRILGTSGPNEQFF. The chain recombines TRBV28 with TRBJ2-1, with TRBD2 matching over 12 bases. Per germline, CDR1 MDHEN and CDR2 SYDVKM. V trimming: 6 bases; J trimming: 6 bases; junction bases outside the gene matches: 9. The CDR3 runs to 16 residues. Full variable domain (remainder filled in from reference TRBV28 and TRBJ2-1): DVKVTQSSRYLVKRTGEKVFLECVQDMDHENMFWYRQDPGLGLRLIYFSYDVKMKEKGDIPEGYSVSREKKERFSLILESASTNQTSMYLCASRILGTSGPNEQFFGPGTRLTVL.

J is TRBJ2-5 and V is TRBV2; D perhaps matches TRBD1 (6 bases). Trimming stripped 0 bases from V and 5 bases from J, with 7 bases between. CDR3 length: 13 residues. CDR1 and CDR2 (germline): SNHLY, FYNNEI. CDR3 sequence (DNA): TGTGCCAGCAGTGAAGCTAGGGGGGAGACCCAGTACTTC. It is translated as CASSEARGETQYF.

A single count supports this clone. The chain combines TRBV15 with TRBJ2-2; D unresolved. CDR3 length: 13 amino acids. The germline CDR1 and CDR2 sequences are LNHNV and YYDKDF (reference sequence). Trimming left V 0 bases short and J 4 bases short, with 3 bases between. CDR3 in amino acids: CATSRERTGELFF. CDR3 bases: TGTGCCACCAGCAGAGAGCGCACCGGGGAGCTGTTTTTT.

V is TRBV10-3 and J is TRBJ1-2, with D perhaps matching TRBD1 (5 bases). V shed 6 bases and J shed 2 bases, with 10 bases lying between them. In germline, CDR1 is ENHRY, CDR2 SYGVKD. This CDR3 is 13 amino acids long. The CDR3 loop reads CAISSQENYGYTF. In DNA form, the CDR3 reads TGTGCCATCAGCTCACAGGAAAACTATGGCTACACCTTC.

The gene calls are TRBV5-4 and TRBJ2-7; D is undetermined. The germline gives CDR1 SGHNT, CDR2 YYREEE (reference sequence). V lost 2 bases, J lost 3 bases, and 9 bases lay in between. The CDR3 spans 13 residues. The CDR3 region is CASSFGQNYEQYF. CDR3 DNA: TGTGCCAGCAGCTTTGGTCAGAACTACGAGCAGTACTTC.

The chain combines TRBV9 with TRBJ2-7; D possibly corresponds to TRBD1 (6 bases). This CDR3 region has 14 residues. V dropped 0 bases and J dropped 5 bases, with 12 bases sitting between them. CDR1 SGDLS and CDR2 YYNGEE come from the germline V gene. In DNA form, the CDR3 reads TGTGCCAGCAGCGTAGCAGGGGATAACGACGAGCAGTACTTC. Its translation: CASSVAGDNDEQYF.

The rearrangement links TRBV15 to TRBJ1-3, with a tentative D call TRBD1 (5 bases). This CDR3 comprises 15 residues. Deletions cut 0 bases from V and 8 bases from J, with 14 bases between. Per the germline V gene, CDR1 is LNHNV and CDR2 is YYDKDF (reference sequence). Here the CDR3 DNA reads TGTGCCACCAGCAGAGACTCAGGGCCATCGGACACCATATATTTT. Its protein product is CATSRDSGPSDTIYF.

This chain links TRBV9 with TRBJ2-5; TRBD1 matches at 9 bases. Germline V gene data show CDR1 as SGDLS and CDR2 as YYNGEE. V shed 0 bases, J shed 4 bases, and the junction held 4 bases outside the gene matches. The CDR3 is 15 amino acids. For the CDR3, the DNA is TGTGCCAGCAGCGTAGCGGGACAGGGCATAGAGACCCAGTACTTC. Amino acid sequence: CASSVAGQGIETQYF.

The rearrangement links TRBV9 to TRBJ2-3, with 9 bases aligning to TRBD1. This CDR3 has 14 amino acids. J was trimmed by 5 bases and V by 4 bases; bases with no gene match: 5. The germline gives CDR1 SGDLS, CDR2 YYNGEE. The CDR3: CASSLQGAKDTQYF. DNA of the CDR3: TGTGCCAGCAGCCTACAGGGGGCTAAAGATACGCAGTATTTT.

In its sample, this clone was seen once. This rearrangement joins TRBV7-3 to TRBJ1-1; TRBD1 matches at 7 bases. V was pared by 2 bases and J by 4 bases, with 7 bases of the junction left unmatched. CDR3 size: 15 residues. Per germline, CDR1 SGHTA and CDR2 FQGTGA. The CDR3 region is CASSLAGQMGTEAFF. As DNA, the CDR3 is TGTGCCAGCAGCTTAGCGGGACAGATGGGCACTGAAGCTTTCTTT.

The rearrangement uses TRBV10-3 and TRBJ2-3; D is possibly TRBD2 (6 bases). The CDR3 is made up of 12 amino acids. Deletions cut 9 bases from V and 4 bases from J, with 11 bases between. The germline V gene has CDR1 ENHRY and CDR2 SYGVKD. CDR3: CAIARDADTQYF. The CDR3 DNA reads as TGTGCCATAGCGCGGGACGCAGATACGCAGTATTTT.